This T cell receptor (beta chain) came from a study of blood T cell repertoires in COVID-19. About the research overall: COVID-19 samples collected from the United States, Italy and Spain covered acute and convalescent phases.

In its sample, this clone was seen a few times. In the original processing: The authors estimated nucleated cell counts from reference gene primer amplification. Clones were sequenced by immunoSEQ multiplex PCR, and TCRdb holds only the in-frame ones, with some missing. The V and J calls and clone size were taken over from that table, and D and trimming were inferred from the DNA. Among about 350,000 clones, 80% to 90% were seen once, and the ten largest hold about 6.3%. Germline loops: CDR1 GTSNPN, CDR2 SVGIG (reference sequence). The length of the CDR3 is 16 residues. The sequencing sample was made of peripheral blood. The chain recombines TRBV30 with TRBJ2-3; 11 bases line up with TRBD2. This clonotype originated in a woman aged 50 to 60 with COVID-19, enrolled during active disease. CDR3: CALKAASGRWTDTQYF. The DNA of the CDR3 is TGTGCACTCAAGGCGGCTAGCGGGAGGTGGACAGATACGCAGTATTTT.